These T cell receptor beta chains were read from a single sample in a study of cytomegalovirus exposure and HLA in healthy donors. Profiling relied on immunoSEQ multiplex PCR, and the TCRdb table lists in-frame clones only, not all of them. The data show about 130,000 clones, 83% seen once. The sample taken for sequencing was PBMCs. Receptors originate from a girl aged 2-10 years in good health and CMV-seronegative. Both conserved end residues are part of each CDR3. A D gene is named only where the DNA matches it firmly. The size field is filled for only some rows; it gives once, few, many or a size class.

TRBV19	TRBD2	TRBJ2-2	.	CATLETSGSITGELFF	TGTGCCACCCTCGAGACTAGCGGGAGCATCACCGGGGAGCTGTTTTTT
TRBV2	.	TRBJ2-7	.	CASSSGSYEQYF	TGTGCCAGCAGTTCAGGGTCCTACGAGCAGTACTTC
TRBV5-1	TRBD1	TRBJ1-3	once	CASSLAGQLGNTIYF	TGCGCCAGCAGCTTGGCGGGACAGCTTGGAAACACCATATATTTT
TRBV10-3	TRBD1	TRBJ2-1	.	CAINDGTGVNEQFF	TGTGCCATCAATGACGGGACAGGGGTCAATGAGCAGTTCTTC
TRBV9	.	TRBJ2-7	.	CASSVGPQDYEQYF	TGTGCCAGCAGCGTAGGGCCCCAGGATTACGAGCAGTACTTC
TRBV5-1	.	TRBJ1-6	.	CASSPLPDSPLHF	TGCGCCAGCAGCCCACTCCCGGATTCACCCCTCCACTTT
TRBV30	.	TRBJ1-6	.	CAWSVLGAGYSPLHF	TGTGCCTGGAGTGTGTTAGGGGCAGGGTATTCACCCCTCCACTTT
TRBV7-8	.	TRBJ2-5	few	CASSLGMLEQYF	TGTGCCAGCAGCTTAGGGATGTTGGAGCAGTACTTC
TRBV28	.	TRBJ2-7	.	CASRPQGGSYEQYF	TGTGCCAGCAGACCACAGGGTGGCTCCTACGAGCAGTACTTC
TRBV7-6	.	TRBJ1-2	.	CASSQGTSYGYTF	TGTGCCAGCAGCCAGGGGACTAGTTATGGCTACACCTTC
TRBV5-6	TRBD1	TRBJ1-1	many	CASSFGTDLTNTEAFF	TGTGCCAGCAGCTTTGGGACAGACCTTACGAACACTGAAGCTTTCTTT